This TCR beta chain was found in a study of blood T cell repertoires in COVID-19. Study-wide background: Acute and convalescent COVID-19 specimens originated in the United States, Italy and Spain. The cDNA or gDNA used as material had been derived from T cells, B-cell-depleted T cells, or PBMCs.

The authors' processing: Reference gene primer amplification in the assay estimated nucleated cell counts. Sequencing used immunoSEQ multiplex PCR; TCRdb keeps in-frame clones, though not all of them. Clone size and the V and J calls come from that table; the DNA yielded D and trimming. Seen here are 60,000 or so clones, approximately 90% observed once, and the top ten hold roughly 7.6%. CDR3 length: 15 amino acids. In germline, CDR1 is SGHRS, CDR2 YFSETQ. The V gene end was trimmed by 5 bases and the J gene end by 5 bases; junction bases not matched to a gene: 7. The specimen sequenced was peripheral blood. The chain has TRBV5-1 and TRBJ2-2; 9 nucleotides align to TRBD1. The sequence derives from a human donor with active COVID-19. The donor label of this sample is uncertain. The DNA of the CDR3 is TGCGCCAGCAGGATGACAGGGGGAAGAACCGGGGAGCTGTTTTTT. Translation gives CASRMTGGRTGELFF.